Listed below are T cell receptor beta chains from one sample, sequenced in a study of Graves' ophthalmopathy and Graves' hyperthyroidism. One entry per CDR3 protein results from TCRdb running MiXCR on the multiplex PCR reads. The table records approximately 380,000 distinct CDR3 sequences, about 21% of them present only once. The specimen sequenced was peripheral blood. These receptors all come from a woman younger than 30 with stable Graves' hyperthyroidism. CDR3s include the opening cysteine and the closing phenylalanine or tryptophan. A D gene is named only where the DNA matches it firmly. Clone size, where shown, is once, few, many, or a class for clones that have expanded.

TRBJ2-5,TRBV6-1,-,many,TGTGCCAGCAGTGAAGCGTTAGCCTTGTACCAAGAGACCCAGTACTTC,CASSEALALYQETQYF
TRBJ1-3,TRBV27,-,many,TGTGCCAGCAGTTTATCGTGGGGTACCCTCAGGCGGGCGGGAAACACCATATATTTT,CASSLSWGTLRRAGNTIYF
TRBJ2-2,TRBV2,TRBD2,many,TGTGCCAGTTGGGGACTAGCGGGACCCGGGGAGCTGTTTTTT,CASWGLAGPGELFF
TRBJ1-2,TRBV6-1,-,-,TGTGCCAGCAGTGAAGCTGGGATTTTCGGCTACACCTTC,CASSEAGIFGYTF
TRBJ2-7,TRBV5-1,TRBD2,many,TGTGCCAGCAGCCGCGGGGGATCCTACGAGCAGTACTTC,CASSRGGSYEQYF
TRBJ1-1,TRBV6-1,-,many,TGTGCCACCACAAGAACTTCGAACACTGAAGCTTTCTTT,CATTRTSNTEAFF
TRBJ1-2,TRBV6-1,-,many,TGTGCCAGCAGTAAGGGAGGTGCAGAGAACTATGGCTACACCTTC,CASSKGGAENYGYTF
TRBJ2-7,TRBV7-9,-,many,TGTGCCAGCAGCTTAGGATGGGGCCCTTCCTACGAGCAGTACTTC,CASSLGWGPSYEQYF
TRBJ1-5,TRBV6-1,-,many,TGTGCCAGCAGTGAAGCCTCGGGACGCCCGAATCAGCCCCAGCATTTT,CASSEASGRPNQPQHF
TRBJ1-5,TRBV6-5,-,-,TGTGCCAGCGGATACAATCAGCCCCAGCATTTT,CASGYNQPQHF
TRBJ2-5,TRBV7-2,-,many,TGTGCCAGCAGGCCGACAGGGACTGTGGAGACCCAGTACTTC,CASRPTGTVETQYF
TRBJ2-5,TRBV12-3/TRBV12-4,-,-,TGTGCCAGCAGTCCGTTCGGAGCGGCCGATGCAGGAGAGACCCAGTACTTC,CASSPFGAADAGETQYF
TRBJ2-5,TRBV29-1,TRBD2,many,TGCAGCGTTCCTGCAGGGAGGGCGACCCAGTACTTC,CSVPAGRATQYF
TRBJ2-5,TRBV6-1,-,many,TGTGCCAGCATTGGAGGGGGCCGGTTGAAGACCCAGTACTTC,CASIGGGRLKTQYF
TRBJ2-7,TRBV2,-,-,TGTGCCAGCAGCCAATCCGGGGCAGGGTCCTACGAGCAGTACTTC,CASSQSGAGSYEQYF
TRBJ2-7,TRBV28,-,many,TGTGCCAGCAGTTTAGACAGTTTGGACGAGCAGTACTTC,CASSLDSLDEQYF
TRBJ2-7,TRBV12-3/TRBV12-4,-,-,TGTGCCAGCAGTTTCCCGATGCGGTACGAGCAGTACTTC,CASSFPMRYEQYF
TRBJ1-3,TRBV9,-,-,TGTGCCAGCAGCGCTGGCCGGCAGGGAAACACCATATATTTT,CASSAGRQGNTIYF
TRBJ2-5,TRBV7-9,-,many,TGTGCCAGCAGCTCAAGGACATTCCAAGAGACCCAGTACTTC,CASSSRTFQETQYF
TRBJ1-2,TRBV5-1,-,-,TGCGCCAGCAGCTTAGGGCAGCTACACGATGGCTACACCTTC,CASSLGQLHDGYTF
TRBJ1-1,TRBV9,TRBD1,-,TGTGCCAGCAGCGCCTTCAGGCCAGGGGGTGAAGCTTTCTTT,CASSAFRPGGEAFF
TRBJ2-5,TRBV28,-,-,TGTGCCAGCAGTTTATGGCGGTGGAACTCTCGCGAGACCCAGTACTTC,CASSLWRWNSRETQYF
TRBJ2-7,TRBV5-1,-,many,TGCGCCAGCAGCAACCTCTTTCGGGGCGATTACGAGCAGTACTTC,CASSNLFRGDYEQYF
TRBJ2-2,TRBV6-5,-,many,TGTGCCAGCAGTTACGGGGGACAGAACACCGGGGAGCTGTTTTTT,CASSYGGQNTGELFF
TRBJ1-1,TRBV14,-,many,TGTGCCAGCAGCCCCCAACCGAGAGGGACCACTGAAGCTTTCTTT,CASSPQPRGTTEAFF
TRBJ1-1,TRBV12-3/TRBV12-4,-,many,TGTGCCAGCAGAGGGTGGGGGGGGCGGAACACTGAAGCTTTCTTT,CASRGWGGRNTEAFF
TRBJ1-5,TRBV6-5,-,many,TGTGCCAGCAGTTACGGAGGGGTTGGTCAGCCCCAGCATTTT,CASSYGGVGQPQHF
TRBJ2-5,TRBV6-5,TRBD2,-,TGTGCCAGCAGTTACGGGGAGGGCAGGCGGGGGGAGACCCAGTACTTC,CASSYGEGRRGETQYF
TRBJ1-1,TRBV30,TRBD1,many,TGTGCCTGGGGGACAGGGCGGATCACTGAAGCTTTCTTT,CAWGTGRITEAFF
TRBJ2-5,TRBV20-1,TRBD2,many,TGCAGTGCTAGAGATCGACTAGCGGTCGAGACCCAGTACTTC,CSARDRLAVETQYF
TRBJ2-2,TRBV3-1,-,few,TGTGCCAGCAGCCAAGATGGCCTCGGAAGACGGAACACCGGGGAGCTGTTTTTT,CASSQDGLGRRNTGELFF
TRBJ1-5,TRBV12-3/TRBV12-4,-,many,TGTGCCAGCAGTTCCTCCCAGGGCAAGCCCCAGCATTTT,CASSSSQGKPQHF
TRBJ2-2,TRBV19,TRBD1,many,TGTGCCAGTAGGACACAGGGGAGCACCGGGGAGCTGTTTTTT,CASRTQGSTGELFF
TRBJ2-5,TRBV6-5,TRBD2,-,TGTGCCAGCAGTTACTCGAGAAGCGGGGGGTTAGAGACCCAGTACTTC,CASSYSRSGGLETQYF
TRBJ2-5,TRBV3-1,TRBD2,many,TGTGCCAGCAGCCAAGTGAGCGGGAGCGGAGAGACCCAGTACTTC,CASSQVSGSGETQYF